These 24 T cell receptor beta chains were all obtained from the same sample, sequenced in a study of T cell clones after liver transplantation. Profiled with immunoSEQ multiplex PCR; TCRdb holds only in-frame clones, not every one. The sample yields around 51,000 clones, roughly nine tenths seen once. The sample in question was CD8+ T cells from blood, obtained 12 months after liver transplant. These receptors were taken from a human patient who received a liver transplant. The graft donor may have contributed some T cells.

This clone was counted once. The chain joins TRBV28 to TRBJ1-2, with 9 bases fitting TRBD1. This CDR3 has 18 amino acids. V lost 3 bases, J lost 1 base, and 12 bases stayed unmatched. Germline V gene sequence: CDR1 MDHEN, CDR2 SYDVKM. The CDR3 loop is CASSFPLVRTGDNYGYTF. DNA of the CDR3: TGTGCCAGCAGTTTCCCCCTCGTTCGGACAGGGGATAACTATGGCTACACCTTC.

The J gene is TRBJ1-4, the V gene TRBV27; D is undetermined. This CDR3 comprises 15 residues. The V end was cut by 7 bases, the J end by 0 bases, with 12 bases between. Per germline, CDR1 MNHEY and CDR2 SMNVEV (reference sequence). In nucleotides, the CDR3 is TGTGCCAGCAAGGAGGTCTTTGCAACTAATGAAAAACTGTTTTTT. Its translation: CASKEVFATNEKLFF.

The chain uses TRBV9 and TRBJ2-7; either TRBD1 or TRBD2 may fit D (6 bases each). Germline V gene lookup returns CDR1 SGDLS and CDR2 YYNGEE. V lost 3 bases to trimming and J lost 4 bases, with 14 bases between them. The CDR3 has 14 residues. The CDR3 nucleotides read TGTGCCAGCAGCGAGGGGGGAGGAGGATACGAGCAGTACTTC. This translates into CASSEGGGGYEQYF.

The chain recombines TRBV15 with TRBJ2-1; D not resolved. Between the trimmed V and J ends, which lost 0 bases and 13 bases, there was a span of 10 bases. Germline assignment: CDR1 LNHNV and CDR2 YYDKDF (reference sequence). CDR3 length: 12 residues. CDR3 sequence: CATSRDAPKQFF. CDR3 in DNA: TGTGCCACCAGCAGAGACGCCCCGAAACAGTTCTTC.

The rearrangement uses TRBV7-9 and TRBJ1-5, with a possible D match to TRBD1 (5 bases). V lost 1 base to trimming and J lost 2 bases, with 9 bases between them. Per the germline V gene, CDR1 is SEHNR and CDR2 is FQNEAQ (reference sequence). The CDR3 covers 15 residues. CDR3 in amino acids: CASSLVGRGNQPQHF. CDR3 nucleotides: TGTGCCAGCAGCTTAGTTGGCAGGGGCAATCAGCCCCAGCATTTT.

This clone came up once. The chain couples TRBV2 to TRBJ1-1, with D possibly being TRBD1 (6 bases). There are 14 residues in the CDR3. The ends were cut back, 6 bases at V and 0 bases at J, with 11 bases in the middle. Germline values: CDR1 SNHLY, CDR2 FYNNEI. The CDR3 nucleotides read TGTGCCAGCAGCTGGACAGCTATGAACACTGAAGCTTTCTTT. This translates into CASSWTAMNTEAFF.

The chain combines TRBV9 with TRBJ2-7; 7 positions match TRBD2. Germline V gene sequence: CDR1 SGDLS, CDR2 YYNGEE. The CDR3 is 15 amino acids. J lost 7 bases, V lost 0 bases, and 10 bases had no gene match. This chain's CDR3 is CASSVVTGGINEQYF. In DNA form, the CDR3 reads TGTGCCAGCAGCGTAGTCACGGGAGGTATTAATGAGCAGTACTTC.

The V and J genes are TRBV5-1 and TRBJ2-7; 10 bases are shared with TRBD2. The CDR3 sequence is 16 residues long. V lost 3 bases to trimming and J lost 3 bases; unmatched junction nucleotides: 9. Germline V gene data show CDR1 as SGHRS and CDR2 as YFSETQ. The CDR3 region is CASSSHLAGDFYEQYF. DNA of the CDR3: TGCGCCAGCAGCTCGCATCTAGCGGGAGACTTCTACGAGCAGTACTTC.

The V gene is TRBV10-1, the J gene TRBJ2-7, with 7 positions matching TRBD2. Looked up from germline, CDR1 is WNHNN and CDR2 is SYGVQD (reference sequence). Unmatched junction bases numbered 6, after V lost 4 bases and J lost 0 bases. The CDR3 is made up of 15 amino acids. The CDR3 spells CASSAGTTSSYEQYF. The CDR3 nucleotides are TGCGCCAGCAGTGCCGGGACTACATCCTCCTACGAGCAGTACTTC.

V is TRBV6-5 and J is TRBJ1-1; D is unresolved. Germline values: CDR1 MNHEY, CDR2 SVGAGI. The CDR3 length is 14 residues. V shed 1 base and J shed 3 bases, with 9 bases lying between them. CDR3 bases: TGTGCCAGCAGTTACTATCCCGGGGACACTGAAGCTTTCTTT. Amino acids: CASSYYPGDTEAFF.

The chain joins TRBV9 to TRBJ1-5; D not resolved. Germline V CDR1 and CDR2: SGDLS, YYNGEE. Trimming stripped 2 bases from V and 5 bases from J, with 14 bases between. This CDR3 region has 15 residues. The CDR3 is CASSVTGAADQPQHF. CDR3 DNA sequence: TGTGCCAGCAGCGTTACGGGAGCCGCAGATCAGCCCCAGCATTTT.

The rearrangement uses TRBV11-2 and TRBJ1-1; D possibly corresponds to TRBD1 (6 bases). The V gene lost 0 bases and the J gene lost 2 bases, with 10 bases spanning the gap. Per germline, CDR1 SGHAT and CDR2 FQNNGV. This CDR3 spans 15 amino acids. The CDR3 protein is CASSLDRTVNTEAFF. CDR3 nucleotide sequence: TGTGCCAGCAGCTTAGATCGGACAGTAAACACTGAAGCTTTCTTT. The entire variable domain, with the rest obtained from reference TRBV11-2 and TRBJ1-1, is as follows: EAGVAQSPRYKIIEKRQSVAFWCNPISGHATLYWYQQILGQGPKLLIQFQNNGVVDDSQLPKDRFSAERLKGVDSTLKIQPAKLEDSAVYLCASSLDRTVNTEAFFGQGTRLTVV.

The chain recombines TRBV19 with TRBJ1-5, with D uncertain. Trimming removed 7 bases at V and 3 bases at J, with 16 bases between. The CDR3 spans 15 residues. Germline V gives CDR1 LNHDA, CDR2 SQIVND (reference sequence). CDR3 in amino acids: CASTWVAGDNQPQHF. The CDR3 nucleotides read TGTGCCAGTACCTGGGTTGCAGGCGACAATCAGCCCCAGCATTTT.

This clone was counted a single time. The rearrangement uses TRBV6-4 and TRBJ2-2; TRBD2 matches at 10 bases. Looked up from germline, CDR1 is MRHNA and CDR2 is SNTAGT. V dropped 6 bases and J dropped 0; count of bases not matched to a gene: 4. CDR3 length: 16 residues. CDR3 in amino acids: CASRGLADSNTGELFF. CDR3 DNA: TGTGCCAGCAGAGGACTAGCGGATTCGAACACCGGGGAGCTGTTTTTT.

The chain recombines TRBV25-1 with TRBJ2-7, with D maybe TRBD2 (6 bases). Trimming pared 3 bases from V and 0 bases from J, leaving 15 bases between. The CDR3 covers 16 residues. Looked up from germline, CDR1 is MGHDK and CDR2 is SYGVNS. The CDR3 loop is CASSDPTGEYSYEQYF. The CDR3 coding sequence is TGTGCCAGCAGTGACCCCACGGGAGAATACTCCTACGAGCAGTACTTC.

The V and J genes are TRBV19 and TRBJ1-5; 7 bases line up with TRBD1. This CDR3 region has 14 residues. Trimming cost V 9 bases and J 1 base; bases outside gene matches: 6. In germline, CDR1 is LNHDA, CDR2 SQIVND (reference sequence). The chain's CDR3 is CASVGGLSNQPQHF. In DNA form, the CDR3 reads TGTGCCAGCGTAGGGGGCTTAAGCAATCAGCCCCAGCATTTT.

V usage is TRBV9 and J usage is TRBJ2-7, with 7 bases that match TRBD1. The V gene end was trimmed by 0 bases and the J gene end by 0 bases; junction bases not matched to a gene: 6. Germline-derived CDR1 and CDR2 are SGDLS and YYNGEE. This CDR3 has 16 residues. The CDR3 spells CASSVVPTGSSYEQYF. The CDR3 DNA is TGTGCCAGCAGCGTAGTTCCGACAGGGTCCTCCTACGAGCAGTACTTC.

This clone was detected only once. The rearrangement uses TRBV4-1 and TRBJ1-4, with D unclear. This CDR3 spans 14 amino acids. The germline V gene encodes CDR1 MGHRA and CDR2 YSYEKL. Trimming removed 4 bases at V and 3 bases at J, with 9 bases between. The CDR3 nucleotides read TGCGCCAGCAGCCCCTGGCCCTCTAATGAAAAACTGTTTTTT. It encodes CASSPWPSNEKLFF.

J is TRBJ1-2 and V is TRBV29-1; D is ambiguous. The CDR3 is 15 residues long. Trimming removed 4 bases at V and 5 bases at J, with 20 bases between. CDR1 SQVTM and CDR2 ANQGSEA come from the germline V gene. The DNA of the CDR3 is TGCAGCGTTGTTGTTTGGGAGGGCATGGAATATGGCTACACCTTC. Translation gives CSVVVWEGMEYGYTF.

In DNA form, the CDR3 reads TGTGCCAGCAGCTGGACTAGCGGGGAGGTTACTGATGAGCAGTTCTTC. As protein: CASSWTSGEVTDEQFF. The chain uses TRBV11-2 and TRBJ2-1, with 12 bases that match TRBD2. The CDR3 runs 16 residues. Germline loops: CDR1 SGHAT, CDR2 FQNNGV. V lost 4 bases and J lost 8; bases outside the gene matches: 9. Complete variable domain (other parts from reference TRBV11-2 and TRBJ2-1): EAGVAQSPRYKIIEKRQSVAFWCNPISGHATLYWYQQILGQGPKLLIQFQNNGVVDDSQLPKDRFSAERLKGVDSTLKIQPAKLEDSAVYLCASSWTSGEVTDEQFFGPGTRLTVL.

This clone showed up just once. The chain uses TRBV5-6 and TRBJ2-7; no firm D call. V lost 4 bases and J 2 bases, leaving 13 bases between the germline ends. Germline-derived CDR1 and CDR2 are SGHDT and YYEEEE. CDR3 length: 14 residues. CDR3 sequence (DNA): TGTGCCAGCAGCCTAAGACAACGCCCCTACGAGCAGTACTTC. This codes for CASSLRQRPYEQYF.

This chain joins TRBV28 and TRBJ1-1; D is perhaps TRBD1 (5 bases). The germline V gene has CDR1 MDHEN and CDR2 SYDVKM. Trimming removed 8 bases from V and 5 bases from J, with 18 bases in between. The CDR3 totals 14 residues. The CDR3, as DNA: TGTGCCAGCGATAGCCTGGCCCGGGGGACTGAAGCTTTCTTT. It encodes CASDSLARGTEAFF.

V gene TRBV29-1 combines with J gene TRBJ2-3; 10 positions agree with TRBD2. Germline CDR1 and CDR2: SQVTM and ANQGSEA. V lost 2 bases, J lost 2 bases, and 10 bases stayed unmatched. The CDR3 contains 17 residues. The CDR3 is CSVELSSGGRVTDTQYF. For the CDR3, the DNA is TGCAGCGTTGAACTGTCTAGCGGGGGTAGGGTCACAGATACGCAGTATTTT.

The CDR3 region has the DNA TGTGCCAGCAGGGAAACAGGGGCCGTGTGGAGGCTCTATGGCTACACCTTC. Translated, it gives CASRETGAVWRLYGYTF. The rearrangement joins TRBV28 to TRBJ1-2; TRBD1 agrees at 7 bases. Losses at the gene ends were 6 bases for V and 4 bases for J; bases not matched to a gene: 17. Per germline, CDR1 MDHEN and CDR2 SYDVKM. The CDR3 is made up of 17 amino acids.